This is a list of T cell receptor beta chains from one sample in a study of blood T cell repertoires in COVID-19. Sequencing was performed with immunoSEQ multiplex PCR; in TCRdb, only in-frame clones are kept and a portion is missing. This table holds roughly 200,000 clones, roughly 84% found once. The sequenced sample consisted of PBMCs or T cells enriched from blood (not recorded which). The source is a woman aged 25 to 39 who had been exposed to COVID-19. The CDR3 runs from the conserved cysteine through the conserved F or W. Fields, in order: J gene, clone size, V gene, D gene, CDR3 protein, CDR3 DNA. The D gene is left open where the match is weak. The size of a clone is reported for some rows only, either as once, few or many, or as a class for expanded clones.

j_gene: TRBJ1-2
abundance: .
v_gene: TRBV3-1/TRBV3-2
d_gene: .
CDR3aa: CASSQTGYGYTF
CDR3nt: TGTGCCAGCAGCCAGACAGGCTATGGCTACACCTTC

j_gene: TRBJ2-1
abundance: .
v_gene: TRBV18
d_gene: .
CDR3aa: CASRGAGNEQFF
CDR3nt: TGTGCCAGCCGGGGGGCGGGCAATGAGCAGTTCTTC

j_gene: TRBJ1-1
abundance: .
v_gene: TRBV10-3
d_gene: .
CDR3aa: CAINDGQGNTEAFF
CDR3nt: TGTGCCATTAACGATGGGCAGGGCAACACTGAAGCTTTCTTT

j_gene: TRBJ1-2
abundance: once
v_gene: TRBV29-1
d_gene: .
CDR3aa: CSVEDLGGDGYTF
CDR3nt: TGCAGCGTTGAAGATCTAGGGGGTGATGGCTACACCTTC

j_gene: TRBJ1-1
abundance: once
v_gene: TRBV14
d_gene: .
CDR3aa: CASTPGRLVTEAFF
CDR3nt: TGTGCCAGCACCCCAGGGAGGCTTGTCACTGAAGCTTTCTTT

j_gene: TRBJ2-7
abundance: .
v_gene: TRBV27
d_gene: TRBD2
CDR3aa: CASSSLAGGPAEQYF
CDR3nt: TGTGCCAGCAGTTCTCTAGCGGGGGGCCCTGCGGAGCAGTACTTC

j_gene: TRBJ2-7
abundance: .
v_gene: TRBV5-1
d_gene: .
CDR3aa: CASSLVSDYEQYF
CDR3nt: TGCGCCAGCAGCTTGGTGAGCGACTACGAGCAGTACTTC

j_gene: TRBJ2-2
abundance: .
v_gene: TRBV30
d_gene: TRBD2
CDR3aa: CAWSVSAGGLAGELFF
CDR3nt: TGTGCCTGGAGTGTGTCGGCGGGGGGGTTGGCCGGGGAGCTGTTTTTT

j_gene: TRBJ1-1
abundance: .
v_gene: TRBV9
d_gene: .
CDR3aa: CASSQGLNTEAFF
CDR3nt: TGTGCCAGCAGCCAGGGGCTCAACACTGAAGCTTTCTTT

j_gene: TRBJ2-5
abundance: .
v_gene: TRBV29-1
d_gene: TRBD1
CDR3aa: CSVEVLRGQETQYF
CDR3nt: TGCAGCGTTGAAGTCCTCAGGGGGCAAGAGACCCAGTACTTC

j_gene: TRBJ1-4
abundance: .
v_gene: TRBV5-1
d_gene: TRBD1
CDR3aa: CASSSSGGEEKLFF
CDR3nt: TGCGCCAGCAGCTCTTCAGGGGGCGAGGAAAAACTGTTTTTT

j_gene: TRBJ1-2
abundance: .
v_gene: TRBV7-2
d_gene: TRBD1
CDR3aa: CASSPRDSNYGYTF
CDR3nt: TGTGCCAGCAGTCCTAGGGACAGTAACTATGGCTACACCTTC

j_gene: TRBJ2-5
abundance: .
v_gene: TRBV4-1
d_gene: .
CDR3aa: CASSQDKTTQETQYF
CDR3nt: TGCGCCAGCAGCCAAGATAAAACCACACAAGAGACCCAGTACTTC

j_gene: TRBJ1-5
abundance: .
v_gene: TRBV5-5
d_gene: TRBD1
CDR3aa: CASSLWDSYQPQHF
CDR3nt: TGTGCCAGCAGCTTGTGGGACAGTTATCAGCCCCAGCATTTT

j_gene: TRBJ2-3
abundance: .
v_gene: TRBV4-2
d_gene: .
CDR3aa: CASSQEWGLFKDTQYF
CDR3nt: TGTGCCAGCAGCCAAGAGTGGGGACTGTTCAAGGATACGCAGTATTTT

j_gene: TRBJ1-1
abundance: few
v_gene: TRBV20-1
d_gene: .
CDR3aa: CSSPEAFF
CDR3nt: TGCAGTTCTCCTGAAGCTTTCTTT

j_gene: TRBJ1-2
abundance: once
v_gene: TRBV7-9
d_gene: .
CDR3aa: CASSEGGYGYTF
CDR3nt: TGTGCCAGCAGCGAAGGGGGTTATGGCTACACCTTC

j_gene: TRBJ2-3
abundance: .
v_gene: TRBV6-2/TRBV6-3
d_gene: TRBD2
CDR3aa: CASSYSMAAGVMDTQYF
CDR3nt: TGTGCCAGCAGTTACTCGATGGCAGCGGGGGTGATGGATACGCAGTATTTT

j_gene: TRBJ1-3
abundance: .
v_gene: TRBV7-2
d_gene: .
CDR3aa: CASSLLTGRSGNTIYF
CDR3nt: TGTGCCAGCAGCTTATTGACAGGCCGCTCTGGAAACACCATATATTTT

j_gene: TRBJ2-7
abundance: .
v_gene: TRBV4-3
d_gene: TRBD1
CDR3aa: CALPQGGRGPYEQYF
CDR3nt: TGCGCCCTTCCCCAGGGTGGCAGGGGGCCCTACGAGCAGTACTTC

j_gene: TRBJ2-1
abundance: .
v_gene: TRBV9
d_gene: TRBD1
CDR3aa: CASSDDRVWNEQFF
CDR3nt: TGTGCCAGCAGCGACGACAGGGTATGGAATGAGCAGTTCTTC

j_gene: TRBJ2-7
abundance: few
v_gene: TRBV18
d_gene: TRBD1
CDR3aa: CASSPAPGQGAYEQYF
CDR3nt: TGTGCCAGCTCACCAGCACCGGGACAGGGGGCCTACGAGCAGTACTTC

j_gene: TRBJ1-2
abundance: once
v_gene: TRBV12-3/TRBV12-4
d_gene: .
CDR3aa: CASTRGKIYGYTF
CDR3nt: TGTGCCAGCACGCGGGGTAAGATCTATGGCTACACCTTC

j_gene: TRBJ2-1
abundance: .
v_gene: TRBV11-2
d_gene: .
CDR3aa: CASSRRGAPYNEQFF
CDR3nt: TGTGCCAGCAGCCGCCGGGGGGCCCCCTACAATGAGCAGTTCTTC

j_gene: TRBJ1-2
abundance: once
v_gene: TRBV3-1/TRBV3-2
d_gene: .
CDR3aa: CANPKEDSGYGYTF
CDR3nt: TGTGCCAACCCTAAGGAGGACAGCGGCTATGGCTACACCTTC

j_gene: TRBJ1-2
abundance: .
v_gene: TRBV5-1
d_gene: .
CDR3aa: CASSLGDAGPYTF
CDR3nt: TGCGCCAGCAGCTTGGGGGATGCAGGGCCCTACACCTTC

j_gene: TRBJ1-2
abundance: .
v_gene: TRBV5-4
d_gene: .
CDR3aa: CASSLAGENYGYTF
CDR3nt: TGTGCCAGCAGCTTGGCAGGGGAAAACTATGGCTACACCTTC

j_gene: TRBJ1-2
abundance: .
v_gene: TRBV11-2
d_gene: TRBD1
CDR3aa: CASSLDGDRGYTF
CDR3nt: TGTGCCAGCAGCTTAGATGGGGACAGAGGCTACACCTTC

j_gene: TRBJ1-4
abundance: once
v_gene: TRBV2
d_gene: .
CDR3aa: CASNLGPATNEKLFF
CDR3nt: TGTGCCAGCAATCTGGGGCCGGCAACTAATGAAAAACTGTTTTTT

j_gene: TRBJ1-2
abundance: once
v_gene: TRBV6-2/TRBV6-3
d_gene: .
CDR3aa: CASSSVGASAGYTF
CDR3nt: TGTGCCAGCAGTTCCGTTGGGGCTTCGGCGGGCTACACCTTC

j_gene: TRBJ1-6
abundance: .
v_gene: TRBV3-1/TRBV3-2
d_gene: .
CDR3aa: CASSQVLPDSPLHF
CDR3nt: TGTGCCAGCAGCCAAGTTTTACCGGATTCACCCCTCCACTTT

j_gene: TRBJ2-1
abundance: .
v_gene: TRBV7-9
d_gene: TRBD1
CDR3aa: CASCRLRTGSYNEQFF
CDR3nt: TGTGCCAGCTGCCGCCTACGGACAGGATCTTACAATGAGCAGTTCTTC

j_gene: TRBJ2-1
abundance: .
v_gene: TRBV24-1
d_gene: .
CDR3aa: CATSDPGLTDEQFF
CDR3nt: TGTGCCACCAGTGATCCAGGACTGACCGATGAGCAGTTCTTC

j_gene: TRBJ1-3
abundance: once
v_gene: TRBV30
d_gene: .
CDR3aa: CAWRSGVSGNTIYF
CDR3nt: TGTGCCTGGAGATCGGGGGTCTCTGGAAACACCATATATTTT

j_gene: TRBJ1-1
abundance: .
v_gene: TRBV7-6
d_gene: .
CDR3aa: CASRPMGSNAEAFF
CDR3nt: TGTGCCAGCAGACCAATGGGGAGTAACGCTGAAGCTTTCTTT

j_gene: TRBJ1-6
abundance: .
v_gene: TRBV27
d_gene: .
CDR3aa: CASSLGTTNNSPLHF
CDR3nt: TGTGCCAGCAGTTTGGGGACAACAAATAATTCACCCCTCCACTTT

j_gene: TRBJ1-1
abundance: .
v_gene: TRBV4-3
d_gene: .
CDR3aa: CASSQGISGNTEAFF
CDR3nt: TGCGCCAGCAGCCAAGGGATATCGGGGAACACTGAAGCTTTCTTT

j_gene: TRBJ1-5
abundance: once
v_gene: TRBV19
d_gene: .
CDR3aa: CASSIGPGHRFQPQHF
CDR3nt: TGTGCCAGTAGTATAGGACCGGGACATAGATTTCAGCCCCAGCATTTT

j_gene: TRBJ1-3
abundance: .
v_gene: TRBV4-1
d_gene: .
CDR3aa: CASSQGLAPGYSGNTIYF
CDR3nt: TGCGCCAGCTCCCAGGGGCTCGCACCGGGCTACTCTGGAAACACCATATATTTT

j_gene: TRBJ1-6
abundance: .
v_gene: TRBV4-1
d_gene: .
CDR3aa: CASSQQRFSLNSPLHF
CDR3nt: TGCGCCAGCAGCCAGCAGAGATTTTCACTAAATTCACCCCTCCACTTT

j_gene: TRBJ2-1
abundance: .
v_gene: TRBV27
d_gene: TRBD2
CDR3aa: CASSPSLAGGTNEQFF
CDR3nt: TGTGCCAGCAGTCCCTCGCTAGCGGGGGGTACCAATGAGCAGTTCTTC

j_gene: TRBJ2-3
abundance: .
v_gene: TRBV10-3
d_gene: TRBD2
CDR3aa: CAISDLGTSTDPTASTDTQYF
CDR3nt: TGTGCCATCAGTGATCTAGGGACTAGCACGGATCCGACCGCTAGCACAGATACGCAGTATTTT

j_gene: TRBJ2-6
abundance: .
v_gene: TRBV30
d_gene: .
CDR3aa: CAWTGLRTFSSGANVLTF
CDR3nt: TGTGCCTGGACCGGGCTGAGGACATTCAGCTCTGGGGCCAACGTCCTGACTTTC

j_gene: TRBJ2-3
abundance: .
v_gene: TRBV25-1
d_gene: .
CDR3aa: CASSRDTDTQYF
CDR3nt: TGTGCCAGCAGTCGAGACACAGATACGCAGTATTTT

j_gene: TRBJ1-3
abundance: .
v_gene: TRBV6-5
d_gene: .
CDR3aa: CASSYSLGGFGNTIYF
CDR3nt: TGTGCCAGCAGTTACTCGCTTGGGGGGTTCGGAAACACCATATATTTT

j_gene: TRBJ2-1
abundance: .
v_gene: TRBV19
d_gene: .
CDR3aa: CASTDPGLYNEQFF
CDR3nt: TGTGCCAGTACCGATCCGGGACTTTACAATGAGCAGTTCTTC

j_gene: TRBJ1-1
abundance: .
v_gene: TRBV12-3/TRBV12-4
d_gene: .
CDR3aa: CASSLILRGEAFF
CDR3nt: TGTGCCAGCAGTTTAATTTTGAGGGGGGAAGCTTTCTTT

j_gene: TRBJ2-1
abundance: .
v_gene: TRBV19
d_gene: .
CDR3aa: CASMRDPSSYNEQFF
CDR3nt: TGTGCCTCTATGCGAGATCCTAGCTCCTACAATGAGCAGTTCTTC

j_gene: TRBJ1-3
abundance: .
v_gene: TRBV19
d_gene: .
CDR3aa: CASSQGLSSGNTIYF
CDR3nt: TGTGCCAGTAGCCAAGGACTGAGCTCTGGAAACACCATATATTTT

j_gene: TRBJ1-1
abundance: .
v_gene: TRBV15
d_gene: TRBD1
CDR3aa: CATSTTGDTEAFF
CDR3nt: TGTGCCACCAGCACCACAGGGGACACTGAAGCTTTCTTT

j_gene: TRBJ1-2
abundance: .
v_gene: TRBV2
d_gene: .
CDR3aa: CASREQGSYGYTF
CDR3nt: TGTGCCAGCAGAGAACAGGGATCCTATGGCTACACCTTC

j_gene: TRBJ2-3
abundance: .
v_gene: TRBV19
d_gene: TRBD1
CDR3aa: CASRRQGATDTQYF
CDR3nt: TGTGCCAGTAGGAGACAGGGGGCCACAGATACGCAGTATTTT

j_gene: TRBJ1-4
abundance: once
v_gene: TRBV3-1/TRBV3-2
d_gene: .
CDR3aa: CASSRGANEKLFF
CDR3nt: TGTGCCAGCAGCCGGGGAGCTAATGAAAAACTGTTTTTT

j_gene: TRBJ2-5
abundance: .
v_gene: TRBV7-8
d_gene: TRBD1
CDR3aa: CASSPGQEKETQYF
CDR3nt: TGTGCCAGCAGCCCCGGACAGGAAAAAGAGACCCAGTACTTC

j_gene: TRBJ1-2
abundance: .
v_gene: TRBV10-1
d_gene: .
CDR3aa: CASSEQGGYGYTF
CDR3nt: TGCGCCAGCAGTGAACAGGGTGGCTATGGCTACACCTTC

j_gene: TRBJ1-5
abundance: few
v_gene: TRBV28
d_gene: .
CDR3aa: CASSPGHSQPQHF
CDR3nt: TGTGCCAGCAGCCCAGGGCATAGTCAGCCCCAGCATTTT

j_gene: TRBJ2-2
abundance: .
v_gene: TRBV19
d_gene: .
CDR3aa: CASGQYTGELFF
CDR3nt: TGTGCCAGCGGACAGTACACCGGGGAGCTGTTTTTT

j_gene: TRBJ2-2
abundance: .
v_gene: TRBV24-1
d_gene: TRBD2
CDR3aa: CATSDSILAGNTGELFF
CDR3nt: TGTGCCACCAGTGATTCAATACTAGCGGGGAACACCGGGGAGCTGTTTTTT

j_gene: TRBJ1-6
abundance: .
v_gene: TRBV14
d_gene: .
CDR3aa: CASSQGGWYNSPLHF
CDR3nt: TGTGCCAGCAGCCAGGGGGGTTGGTATAATTCACCCCTCCACTTT

j_gene: TRBJ1-2
abundance: .
v_gene: TRBV18
d_gene: TRBD1
CDR3aa: CASSPQGATNYGYTF
CDR3nt: TGTGCCAGCTCACCACAGGGGGCGACGAACTATGGCTACACCTTC